This paragraph reports one T cell receptor beta chain. Its antigen is unidentified. A read error is possible here, since a much larger clone lies one base away. Blood RNA originated from unsorted whole blood, with germline DNA additionally extracted. This sample was taken from a study of tumor-infiltrating lymphocytes in primary liver carcinoma. Whole-study results and caveats: Bulk samples went unsorted, so CD4+ and CD8+ repertoires were not compared.

Germline lookup yields CDR1 LGHNA and CDR2 YNFKEQ. The CDR3 covers 14 residues. TCR beta cDNA was reverse-transcribed from about 500 ng of total RNA. The reaction used a constant-region primer and ProtoScript II reverse transcriptase. Researchers made the TCR beta libraries by running three nested multiplex PCR rounds with slightly modified ARM-PCR. Rounds one and two of PCR, each of roughly 10 cycles, were primed with TRBV1-TRBV30 forward primers and a C-beta reverse primer. TCRdb re-analysed the multiplex PCR reads in MiXCR, keeping a single row per CDR3 protein. In the table there are approximately 310,000 distinct CDR3 sequences, 50% to 70% of which are singletons.

This chain links TRBV4-2 with TRBJ2-7; TRBD1 matches at 7 bases. The specimen was peripheral blood. The clonotype originates from a middle-aged man with primary liver carcinoma and hepatitis B virus infection. CDR3 amino acids: CASSQQGNTYEHYF. The CDR3 nucleotides read TGTGCCAGCAGTCAACAGGGGAATACCTACGAGCACTACTTC.